This T cell receptor (beta chain) was captured by sequencing in a study of OX40 agonist ivuxolimab in advanced cancers. Study at large: Ivuxolimab is a fully human IgG2 antibody that activates OX40 (CD134). Patients achieving partial responses numbered three: one hepatocellular carcinoma case and two cutaneous melanoma cases.

Study-level points and caveats: The CD4+ and CD8+ T cells in the blood had expanded clonally by week 6 at 0.1 to 3.0 mg/kg.

As to this clone: What it binds is unknown. Other DNA sequences of this sample code for an identical CDR3.

Method: immunoSEQ multiplex PCR; TCRdb's copy keeps in-frame clones and lacks some. The table records some 85,000 clones, around nine tenths of them present only once. V was pared by 2 bases and J by 4 bases, with 4 bases between. The CDR3 extends over 11 amino acids. Germline V gene lookup returns CDR1 SGHRS and CDR2 YFSETQ. The sample consisted of CD4+ or CD8+ T cells sorted from blood, taken in a trial of the OX40 agonist ivuxolimab. This TCR was recovered from an adult with an advanced solid tumor such as melanoma, head and neck, liver or kidney cancer. This chain connects TRBV5-1 to TRBJ2-7; no firm D call. This CDR3 is CASSLGYEQYF. The CDR3, as DNA: TGCGCCAGCAGCTTAGGGTACGAGCAGTACTTC.